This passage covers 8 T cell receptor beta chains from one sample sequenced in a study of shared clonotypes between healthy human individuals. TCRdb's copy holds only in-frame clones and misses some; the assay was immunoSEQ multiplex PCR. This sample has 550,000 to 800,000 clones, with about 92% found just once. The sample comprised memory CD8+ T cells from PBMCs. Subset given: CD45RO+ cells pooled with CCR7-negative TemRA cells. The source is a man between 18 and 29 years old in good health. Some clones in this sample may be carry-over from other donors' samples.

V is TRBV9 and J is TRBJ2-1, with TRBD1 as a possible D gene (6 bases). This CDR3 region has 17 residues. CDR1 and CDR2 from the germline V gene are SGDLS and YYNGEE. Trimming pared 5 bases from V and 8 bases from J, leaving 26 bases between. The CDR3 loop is CASRPPRGESPGDEQFF. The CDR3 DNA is TGTGCCAGCAGACCCCCCAGGGGCGAGTCACCAGGCGATGAGCAGTTCTTC. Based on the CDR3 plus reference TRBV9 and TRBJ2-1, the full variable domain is DSGVTQTPKHLITATGQRVTLRCSPRSGDLSVYWYQQSLDQGLQFLIQYYNGEERAKGNILERFSAQQFPDLHSELNLSSLELGDSALYFCASRPPRGESPGDEQFFGPGTRLTVL.

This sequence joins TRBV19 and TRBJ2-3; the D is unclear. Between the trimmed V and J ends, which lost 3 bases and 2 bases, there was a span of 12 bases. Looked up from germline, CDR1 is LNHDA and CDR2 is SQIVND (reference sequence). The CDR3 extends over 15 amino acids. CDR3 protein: CASSIGVDHTDTQYF. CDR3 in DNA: TGTGCCAGTAGTATTGGTGTGGACCACACAGATACGCAGTATTTT. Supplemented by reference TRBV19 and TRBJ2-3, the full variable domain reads DGGITQSPKYLFRKEGQNVTLSCEQNLNHDAMYWYRQDPGQGLRLIYYSQIVNDFQKGDIAEGYSVSREKKESFPLTVTSAQKNPTAFYLCASSIGVDHTDTQYFGPGTRLTVL.

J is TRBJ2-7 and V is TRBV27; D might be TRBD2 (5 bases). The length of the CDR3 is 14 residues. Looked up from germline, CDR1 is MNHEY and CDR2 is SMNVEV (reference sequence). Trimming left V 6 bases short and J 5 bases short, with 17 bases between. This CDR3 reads CASSSLSSIHEQYF. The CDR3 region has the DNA TGTGCCAGCAGCTCCCTTTCTAGCATCCACGAGCAGTACTTC.

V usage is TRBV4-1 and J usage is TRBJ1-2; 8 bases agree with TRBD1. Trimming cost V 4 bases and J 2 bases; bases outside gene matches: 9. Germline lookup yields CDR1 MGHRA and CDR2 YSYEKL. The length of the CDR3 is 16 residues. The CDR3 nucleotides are TGCGCCAGCAGCCCGGACAGGGTTGCAGCGAACTATGGCTACACCTTC. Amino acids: CASSPDRVAANYGYTF.

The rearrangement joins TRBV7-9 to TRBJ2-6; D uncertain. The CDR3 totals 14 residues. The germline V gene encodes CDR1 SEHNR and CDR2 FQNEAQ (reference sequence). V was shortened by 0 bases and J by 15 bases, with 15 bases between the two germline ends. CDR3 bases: TGTGCCAGCAGCTTAGCCCGCCCGCCCCTGGGCCTGACTTTC. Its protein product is CASSLARPPLGLTF.

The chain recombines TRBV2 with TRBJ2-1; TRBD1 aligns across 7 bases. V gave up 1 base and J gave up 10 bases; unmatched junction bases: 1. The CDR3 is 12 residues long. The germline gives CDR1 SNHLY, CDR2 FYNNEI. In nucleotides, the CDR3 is TGTGCCAGCAGTGAAGGGACAGGCGAGCAGTTCTTC. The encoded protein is CASSEGTGEQFF.

This chain's CDR3 is CASSLYGSYEQYF. CDR3 in DNA: TGTGCCAGCAGTTTATATGGCAGCTACGAGCAGTACTTC. V and J are TRBV28 and TRBJ2-7; D is unresolved. The CDR3 is 13 amino acids. Germline CDR1 is MDHEN and CDR2 is SYDVKM. The germline V and J ends were trimmed by 1 base and 3 bases, with 7 bases remaining between them.

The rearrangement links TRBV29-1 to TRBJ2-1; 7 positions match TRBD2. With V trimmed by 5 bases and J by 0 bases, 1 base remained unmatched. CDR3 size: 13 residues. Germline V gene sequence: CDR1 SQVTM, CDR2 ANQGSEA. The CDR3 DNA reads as TGCAGCGTTCGGACTAGCTCCTACAATGAGCAGTTCTTC. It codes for CSVRTSSYNEQFF.